Listed below are T cell receptor beta chains from one sample, sequenced in a study of T cell repertoires in cytomegalovirus infection. TCRdb independently ran MiXCR on the reads; one entry per CDR3 protein. This sample carries 76,000 or so distinct CDR3 sequences, 3.5% to 4.5% of them seen once, and the ten largest clones take approximately 4.6%. Sequenced input: PBMCs. These receptors were collected from a human donor in good health (CMV status not recorded). Some clones in this sample may be carry-over from other donors' samples. Each CDR3 is given with its conserved first and last residue. The order of the fields is clone size, V gene, D gene, J gene, CDR3 protein, CDR3 DNA. The D gene is left open where the match is weak. Size is omitted from some rows. Given values are once, few, many or a class for expanded clones.

size: many
V: TRBV12-3/TRBV12-4
D: NA
J: TRBJ2-3
CDR3: CASSLGPVADTQYF
DNA: TGTGCCAGCAGCTTGGGACCGGTAGCAGATACGCAGTATTTT

size: many
V: TRBV28
D: TRBD1
J: TRBJ1-2
CDR3: CASSRKDRLGYGYTF
DNA: TGTGCCAGCAGTCGAAAGGACAGGCTTGGCTATGGCTACACCTTC

size: many
V: TRBV4-1
D: TRBD1
J: TRBJ2-1
CDR3: CASSQPLDRVDSYNEQFF
DNA: TGCGCCAGCAGCCAACCACTGGACAGGGTCGATTCCTACAATGAGCAGTTCTTC

size: NA
V: TRBV12-3/TRBV12-4
D: TRBD2
J: TRBJ2-2
CDR3: CASSIHGGTGELFF
DNA: TGTGCCAGCAGTATCCACGGGGGGACCGGGGAGCTGTTTTTT

size: many
V: TRBV6-8
D: TRBD1
J: TRBJ1-5
CDR3: CASSRTGDQPQHF
DNA: TGTGCCAGCAGTCGGACAGGGGATCAGCCCCAGCATTTT

size: many
V: TRBV7-2
D: NA
J: TRBJ1-2
CDR3: CASSLGAGYYGYTF
DNA: TGTGCCAGCAGTCTGGGGGCGGGATACTATGGCTACACCTTC

size: many
V: TRBV15
D: TRBD2
J: TRBJ2-3
CDR3: CATSRAGTSYTQYF
DNA: TGTGCCACCAGCAGAGCGGGGACTAGCTATACGCAGTATTTT

size: many
V: TRBV12-3/TRBV12-4
D: NA
J: TRBJ1-5
CDR3: CASSFGGRDQPQHF
DNA: TGTGCCAGCAGTTTCGGGGGTCGGGATCAGCCCCAGCATTTT

size: many
V: TRBV27
D: TRBD1
J: TRBJ1-4
CDR3: CASRPYTGDPNEKLFF
DNA: TGTGCCAGCAGACCCTATACAGGGGATCCTAATGAAAAACTGTTTTTT

size: many
V: TRBV30
D: TRBD2
J: TRBJ2-1
CDR3: CAWIPAPSGGYNEQFF
DNA: TGTGCCTGGATCCCAGCACCTAGCGGGGGGTACAATGAGCAGTTCTTC

size: many
V: TRBV12-3/TRBV12-4
D: NA
J: TRBJ1-3
CDR3: CASSPNSINTIYF
DNA: TGTGCCAGCAGCCCGAATTCAATAAACACCATATATTTT

size: many
V: TRBV27
D: NA
J: TRBJ2-3
CDR3: CASSFQDTQYF
DNA: TGTGCCAGCAGTTTCCAAGATACGCAGTATTTT

size: many
V: TRBV19
D: NA
J: TRBJ2-7
CDR3: CASSRGRVYYEQYF
DNA: TGTGCCAGTTCCAGGGGACGAGTATACTACGAGCAGTACTTC

size: many
V: TRBV6-5
D: TRBD1
J: TRBJ2-1
CDR3: CASSYSTDRPRYNEQFF
DNA: TGTGCCAGCAGTTACTCGACGGACAGGCCCAGATATAATGAGCAGTTCTTC

size: many
V: TRBV7-8
D: NA
J: TRBJ1-2
CDR3: CASSLDSDAGYTF
DNA: TGTGCCAGCAGCTTAGATTCAGACGCCGGCTACACCTTC

size: many
V: TRBV7-2
D: NA
J: TRBJ1-5
CDR3: CASSSLGQPQHF
DNA: TGTGCCAGCAGCTCCTTGGGTCAGCCCCAGCATTTT

size: many
V: TRBV27
D: TRBD1
J: TRBJ1-1
CDR3: CASSLFPPGGIMNTEAFF
DNA: TGTGCCAGCAGTTTATTTCCCCCAGGGGGGATAATGAACACTGAAGCTTTCTTT

size: medium-sized
V: TRBV7-2
D: NA
J: TRBJ1-6
CDR3: CASSRDSSPLHF
DNA: TGTGCCAGCAGCCGCGACAGTTCACCCCTCCACTTT

size: many
V: TRBV7-2
D: TRBD1
J: TRBJ1-1
CDR3: CASSLLGQLSTEAFF
DNA: TGTGCCAGCAGCTTATTGGGACAGTTGAGCACTGAAGCTTTCTTT

size: many
V: TRBV3-1
D: NA
J: TRBJ1-3
CDR3: CASSRGPNPSGNTIYF
DNA: TGTGCCAGCAGCCGGGGGCCGAACCCTTCTGGAAACACCATATATTTT

size: many
V: TRBV5-4
D: NA
J: TRBJ1-2
CDR3: CASNRGQGNGIYGYTF
DNA: TGTGCCAGCAATCGGGGGCAGGGCAATGGTATCTATGGCTACACCTTC

size: many
V: TRBV7-3
D: TRBD2
J: TRBJ2-2
CDR3: CASSLTGGANTGELFF
DNA: TGTGCCAGCAGCTTAACCGGGGGGGCGAACACCGGGGAGCTGTTTTTT

size: many
V: TRBV4-1
D: NA
J: TRBJ2-5
CDR3: CASSRLRQETQYF
DNA: TGCGCCAGCAGCCGTCTCAGACAAGAGACCCAGTACTTC

size: many
V: TRBV28
D: NA
J: TRBJ2-3
CDR3: CASSKGRPSHTQYF
DNA: TGTGCCAGCAGTAAAGGACGGCCTTCTCATACGCAGTATTTT

size: NA
V: TRBV12-3/TRBV12-4
D: NA
J: TRBJ1-1
CDR3: CASINDGRGAFF
DNA: TGTGCCAGCATTAACGACGGGCGAGGAGCTTTCTTT

size: many
V: TRBV7-2
D: TRBD2
J: TRBJ2-1
CDR3: CASSLVSGGYNEQFF
DNA: TGTGCCAGCAGCTTAGTTAGCGGGGGGTACAATGAGCAGTTCTTC

size: many
V: TRBV15
D: TRBD2
J: TRBJ2-3
CDR3: CATSRVAGGADTQYF
DNA: TGTGCCACCAGCAGAGTAGCGGGGGGAGCAGATACGCAGTATTTT

size: many
V: TRBV29-1
D: NA
J: TRBJ1-1
CDR3: CSAGAGWGMNTEAFF
DNA: TGCAGCGCCGGAGCAGGGTGGGGGATGAACACTGAAGCTTTCTTT

size: many
V: TRBV28
D: NA
J: TRBJ2-5
CDR3: CASSYYVSWGAETQYF
DNA: TGTGCCAGCAGTTATTATGTTTCGTGGGGCGCCGAGACCCAGTACTTC

size: many
V: TRBV7-2
D: TRBD1
J: TRBJ1-1
CDR3: CASSFTPGQGANTEAFF
DNA: TGTGCCAGCAGTTTCACCCCGGGACAGGGGGCTAACACTGAAGCTTTCTTT

size: many
V: TRBV24-1
D: TRBD1
J: TRBJ2-3
CDR3: CATSDTGGSPDTQYF
DNA: TGTGCCACCAGTGACACAGGGGGTTCCCCGGATACGCAGTATTTT

size: many
V: TRBV4-2
D: NA
J: TRBJ1-2
CDR3: CASSQGSGVLGGYTF
DNA: TGTGCCAGCAGCCAAGGCTCAGGGGTATTAGGTGGCTACACCTTC

size: many
V: TRBV9
D: TRBD2
J: TRBJ2-5
CDR3: CASSVAGGGEETQYF
DNA: TGTGCCAGCAGCGTAGCCGGCGGGGGGGAAGAGACCCAGTACTTC

size: NA
V: TRBV6-1
D: NA
J: TRBJ2-1
CDR3: CASWYDEQFF
DNA: TGTGCCAGCTGGTACGATGAGCAGTTCTTC

size: many
V: TRBV7-9
D: NA
J: TRBJ1-2
CDR3: CASSLADYGYTF
DNA: TGTGCCAGCAGCTTAGCAGACTATGGCTACACCTTC

size: many
V: TRBV27
D: NA
J: TRBJ1-2
CDR3: CASSQRDGYGYTF
DNA: TGTGCCAGCAGTCAACGGGACGGCTATGGCTACACCTTC

size: many
V: TRBV4-1
D: NA
J: TRBJ1-4
CDR3: CASSLTPSTNEKLFF
DNA: TGCGCCAGCAGCCTAACCCCCTCAACTAATGAAAAACTGTTTTTT

size: NA
V: TRBV7-2
D: NA
J: TRBJ1-4
CDR3: CASSLAGGLNEKLFF
DNA: TGTGCCAGCAGCTTAGCCGGGGGACTTAATGAAAAACTGTTTTTT

size: many
V: TRBV6-4
D: NA
J: TRBJ2-5
CDR3: CASSASGGETQYF
DNA: TGTGCCAGCAGTGCCTCGGGTGGGGAGACCCAGTACTTC

size: many
V: TRBV7-2
D: TRBD2
J: TRBJ2-1
CDR3: CASSLVGTSGNNEQFF
DNA: TGTGCCAGCAGCTTAGTTGGGACTAGCGGAAACAATGAGCAGTTCTTC

size: many
V: TRBV6-5
D: NA
J: TRBJ2-5
CDR3: CASSYRTDRTETQYF
DNA: TGTGCCAGCAGTTACCGAACGGACAGAACGGAGACCCAGTACTTC

size: many
V: TRBV27
D: NA
J: TRBJ1-4
CDR3: CASSSSDEKLFF
DNA: TGTGCCAGCAGTTCCAGCGATGAAAAACTGTTTTTT

size: many
V: TRBV28
D: NA
J: TRBJ1-2
CDR3: CASSLGNLYGYTF
DNA: TGTGCCAGCAGTTTAGGCAACCTCTATGGCTACACCTTC

size: many
V: TRBV6-5
D: NA
J: TRBJ1-1
CDR3: CASSSTVKGTEAFF
DNA: TGTGCCAGCAGTTCTACAGTAAAGGGAACTGAAGCTTTCTTT

size: many
V: TRBV20-1
D: NA
J: TRBJ1-3
CDR3: CSARAFLPTGNTIYF
DNA: TGCAGTGCTAGAGCGTTCTTACCAACTGGAAACACCATATATTTT

size: many
V: TRBV28
D: TRBD1
J: TRBJ1-2
CDR3: CASSRMGQDGYTF
DNA: TGTGCCAGCAGCAGAATGGGACAGGATGGCTACACCTTC

size: many
V: TRBV28
D: NA
J: TRBJ2-1
CDR3: CASRTTGSSSPDEQFF
DNA: TGTGCCAGCAGAACCACCGGGTCTTCTTCCCCGGATGAGCAGTTCTTC

size: many
V: TRBV4-3
D: NA
J: TRBJ2-7
CDR3: CASSQSWTPWDEQYF
DNA: TGCGCCAGCAGCCAATCTTGGACACCGTGGGACGAGCAGTACTTC

size: many
V: TRBV7-2
D: NA
J: TRBJ2-3
CDR3: CASAPFSSSSTDTQYF
DNA: TGTGCCAGCGCCCCTTTTAGTAGCAGCAGCACAGATACGCAGTATTTT

size: many
V: TRBV6-2/TRBV6-3
D: NA
J: TRBJ2-4
CDR3: CASSRGPGIFQYF
DNA: TGTGCCAGCAGTCGTGGACCAGGGATTTTTCAGTACTTC

size: many
V: TRBV28
D: NA
J: TRBJ1-2
CDR3: CASSMDRGWKVYGYTF
DNA: TGTGCCAGCAGTATGGACAGAGGATGGAAAGTCTATGGCTACACCTTC

size: many
V: TRBV20-1
D: NA
J: TRBJ2-7
CDR3: CSARDRPVHEQYF
DNA: TGCAGTGCTAGAGATCGGCCGGTGCACGAGCAGTACTTC

size: many
V: TRBV7-9
D: NA
J: TRBJ2-7
CDR3: CASSLASTDEQYF
DNA: TGTGCCAGCAGCTTAGCTAGTACAGACGAGCAGTACTTC

size: few
V: TRBV12-5
D: TRBD1
J: TRBJ2-3
CDR3: CASGARQGSTQYF
DNA: TGTGCTAGTGGTGCCCGACAGGGTTCTACGCAGTATTTT

size: many
V: TRBV12-3/TRBV12-4
D: NA
J: TRBJ1-1
CDR3: CASSLGREAEAFF
DNA: TGTGCCAGCAGTTTGGGGCGGGAAGCTGAAGCTTTCTTT

size: many
V: TRBV27
D: NA
J: TRBJ2-1
CDR3: CASSLWGAAMGDYNEQFF
DNA: TGTGCCAGCAGTTTGTGGGGGGCAGCGATGGGGGATTACAATGAGCAGTTCTTC

size: many
V: TRBV12-3/TRBV12-4
D: NA
J: TRBJ1-1
CDR3: CASSLVRNTEAFF
DNA: TGTGCCAGCAGTTTGGTCCGGAACACTGAAGCTTTCTTT